This is a list of T cell receptor beta chains from one sample in a study of T cell responses to AZD1222 COVID-19 vaccine. Here immunoSEQ multiplex PCR was the method, and the copy in TCRdb shows in-frame clones only, minus some. The sample shows 95,000 to 110,000 clones, about 87% of them seen only once. This material consisted of peripheral blood, taken on day 0 of AZD1222 vaccination. All receptors come from an adult in good health. CDR3s include the opening cysteine and the closing phenylalanine or tryptophan. D genes are given only for firm matches. Size values are once, few and many counts, or a class for expanded clones, and some rows have none.

TRBJ1-1,-,14,-,TRBV5-4,CASSPGQTNTEAFF,TGTGCCAGCAGCCCCGGACAAACGAACACTGAAGCTTTCTTT
TRBJ1-1,TRBD1,14,-,TRBV7-2,CASSSYTGGTEAFF,TGTGCCAGCAGCTCTTACACAGGGGGCACTGAAGCTTTCTTT
TRBJ2-2,TRBD2,16,once,TRBV10-3,CAISVSGGINTGELFF,TGTGCCATCAGTGTCAGCGGGGGGATTAACACCGGGGAGCTGTTTTTT
TRBJ1-5,-,14,-,TRBV5-4,CASSLVGDNQPQHF,TGTGCCAGCAGCCTGGTGGGGGACAATCAGCCCCAGCATTTT
TRBJ2-7,-,13,-,TRBV4-1,CASSNRDADEQYF,TGCGCCAGCAGCAACCGGGACGCCGACGAGCAGTACTTC
TRBJ2-4,-,14,-,TRBV5-1,CASSLDGGSNIQYF,TGCGCCAGCAGCTTGGACGGGGGTTCAAACATTCAGTACTTC
TRBJ1-2,-,14,-,TRBV7-2,CASSPQDPLWGYTF,TGTGCCAGCAGCCCTCAGGATCCACTTTGGGGCTACACCTTC
TRBJ1-2,-,13,-,TRBV6-5,CASSFGVDYGYTF,TGTGCCAGCAGTTTCGGGGTAGACTATGGCTACACCTTC
TRBJ1-1,-,13,-,TRBV7-9,CASSSNLREKAFF,TGTGCCAGCAGTTCGAACCTCAGGGAGAAAGCTTTCTTT
TRBJ1-3,-,15,-,TRBV6-5,CASRTTVSSGNTIYF,TGTGCCAGCAGGACGACAGTAAGCTCTGGAAACACCATATATTTT
TRBJ1-2,-,14,-,TRBV25-1,CASSVAGPYSGYTF,TGTGCCAGCAGTGTAGCAGGGCCCTATTCTGGCTACACCTTC
TRBJ2-3,TRBD2,16,-,TRBV4-3,CASSQGLAASTDTQYF,TGCGCCAGCAGCCAAGGGCTAGCGGCTAGCACAGATACGCAGTATTTT
TRBJ2-2,TRBD1,14,-,TRBV3-1/TRBV3-2,CASSETGGVGELFF,TGTGCCAGCAGCGAGACAGGGGGGGTCGGGGAGCTGTTTTTT
TRBJ1-2,-,16,-,TRBV5-1,CASSPKADSLNYGYTF,TGCGCCAGCAGCCCCAAAGCTGACAGCCTTAACTATGGCTACACCTTC
TRBJ1-5,-,15,once,TRBV4-3,CASSQERGGGQPQHF,TGCGCCAGCAGCCAAGAGAGGGGGGGTGGCCAGCCCCAGCATTTT
TRBJ1-2,TRBD1,18,-,TRBV28,CASRLWGTGTGANYGYTF,TGTGCCAGCAGACTTTGGGGAACCGGGACAGGGGCCAACTATGGCTACACCTTC
TRBJ2-2,-,16,-,TRBV9,CASSVAPRGGTGELFF,TGTGCCAGCAGCGTAGCACCGAGGGGCGGAACCGGGGAGCTGTTTTTT
TRBJ2-5,-,12,-,TRBV2,CASSDSQETQYF,TGTGCCAGCAGTGACAGTCAAGAGACCCAGTACTTC
TRBJ2-2,-,14,-,TRBV10-1,CASSEGGGTGELFF,TGCGCCAGCAGTGAGGGAGGGGGCACCGGGGAGCTGTTTTTT
TRBJ2-5,-,15,-,TRBV9,CASSVGQPLGETQYF,TGTGCCAGCAGCGTAGGGCAACCTCTTGGGGAGACCCAGTACTTC
TRBJ1-5,TRBD1,15,-,TRBV4-1,CASRDTGAGNQPQHF,TGCGCCAGCAGGGATACAGGGGCTGGCAATCAGCCCCAGCATTTT
TRBJ1-2,-,14,-,TRBV11-2,CASSFSDSDYGYTF,TGTGCCAGCAGCTTCTCCGACTCAGACTATGGCTACACCTTC
TRBJ1-4,TRBD1,16,-,TRBV5-1,CASSLGQGATNEKLFF,TGCGCCAGCAGCTTGGGACAGGGGGCAACTAATGAAAAACTGTTTTTT
TRBJ2-1,TRBD2,15,few,TRBV6-1,CASSELAGSYNEQFF,TGTGCCAGCAGTGAACTAGCGGGCTCCTACAATGAGCAGTTCTTC
TRBJ1-5,TRBD1,16,-,TRBV4-1,CASSQEGTAYNQPQHF,TGCGCCAGCAGCCAAGAAGGGACAGCTTACAATCAGCCCCAGCATTTT
TRBJ1-3,-,15,-,TRBV6-5,CASSSTGPSGNTIYF,TGTGCCAGCAGTTCTACAGGGCCTTCTGGAAACACCATATATTTT
TRBJ2-2,TRBD2,17,-,TRBV7-2,CASSPRGTSQGTGELFF,TGTGCCAGCAGCCCACGAGGGACTAGTCAGGGGACCGGGGAGCTGTTTTTT
TRBJ2-7,-,11,-,TRBV7-9,CASSQDYEQYF,TGTGCCAGCAGCCAAGACTACGAGCAGTACTTC
TRBJ1-1,-,13,few,TRBV7-2,CASSFYSNTEAFF,TGTGCCAGCAGCTTTTATAGTAACACTGAAGCTTTCTTT
TRBJ2-1,-,11,-,TRBV4-3,CASSHGDEQFF,TGCGCCAGCAGCCACGGGGATGAGCAGTTCTTC
TRBJ2-7,-,13,-,TRBV6-1,CASREGASYEQYF,TGTGCCAGCAGAGAAGGGGCGTCCTACGAGCAGTACTTC
TRBJ1-5,-,12,once,TRBV12-5,CASGTSNQPQHF,TGTGCTAGTGGTACCTCTAATCAGCCCCAGCATTTT
TRBJ2-3,-,13,-,TRBV7-2,CASRGVSSFTQYF,TGTGCCAGCAGGGGGGTCTCATCTTTTACGCAGTATTTT
TRBJ2-3,-,12,-,TRBV7-2,CASSLYRDTQYF,TGTGCCAGCAGCTTGTATCGCGATACGCAGTATTTT
TRBJ1-1,-,16,-,TRBV6-5,CASSYTGVGVDTEAFF,TGTGCCAGCAGTTACACCGGCGTAGGGGTTGACACTGAAGCTTTCTTT
TRBJ2-5,-,14,-,TRBV2,CASTFYGLGETQYF,TGTGCCAGCACGTTCTACGGGTTGGGAGAGACCCAGTACTTC
TRBJ1-2,-,13,-,TRBV24-1,CATSDPSGAGYTF,TGTGCCACCAGTGACCCCTCGGGGGCTGGCTACACCTTC
TRBJ1-6,-,13,few,TRBV19,CASSDHYNSPLHF,TGTGCCAGTAGTGACCACTATAATTCACCCCTCCACTTT
TRBJ2-3,-,15,-,TRBV30,CAWNPFAGAGDTQYF,TGTGCCTGGAACCCCTTTGCGGGGGCCGGAGATACGCAGTATTTT
TRBJ1-1,TRBD1,15,-,TRBV10-3,CAISDMGQGNTEAFF,TGTGCCATCAGTGATATGGGACAGGGTAACACTGAAGCTTTCTTT
TRBJ1-6,-,14,-,TRBV3-1/TRBV3-2,CASSQEVWESPLHF,TGTGCCAGCAGCCAAGAAGTATGGGAATCACCCCTCCACTTT
TRBJ2-2,-,15,-,TRBV5-1,CASRGEEWSTGELFF,TGCGCCAGCAGGGGAGAAGAATGGAGCACCGGGGAGCTGTTTTTT
TRBJ1-3,-,16,-,TRBV13,CASSLPSMVSGNTIYF,TGTGCCAGCAGCTTACCCTCAATGGTCTCTGGAAACACCATATATTTT
TRBJ1-4,-,13,-,TRBV3-1/TRBV3-2,CASRGGHLEKLFF,TGTGCCAGCAGGGGGGGACACCTTGAAAAACTGTTTTTT
TRBJ2-2,TRBD1,14,once,TRBV5-1,CASSPGTVAGELFF,TGCGCCAGCAGCCCCGGGACAGTGGCCGGGGAGCTGTTTTTT
TRBJ2-3,-,11,-,TRBV6-2/TRBV6-3,CASSSSDTQYF,TGTGCCAGCAGTTCCTCGGATACGCAGTATTTT
TRBJ2-3,TRBD2,15,-,TRBV10-3,CAINRGVTSTDTQYF,TGTGCCATCAACCGGGGGGTCACTAGCACAGATACGCAGTATTTT
TRBJ1-1,-,14,few,TRBV7-9,CASSFGGMGTEAFF,TGTGCCAGCAGCTTCGGTGGCATGGGCACTGAAGCTTTCTTT
TRBJ1-1,TRBD1,15,-,TRBV19,CASRGQGQMNTEAFF,TGTGCCAGTAGAGGACAGGGGCAAATGAACACTGAAGCTTTCTTT
TRBJ1-1,-,13,many,TRBV27,CASMPFMGTEAFF,TGTGCCAGCATGCCCTTTATGGGCACTGAAGCTTTCTTT
TRBJ2-5,-,16,-,TRBV9,CASSVATGPPRETQYF,TGTGCCAGCAGCGTAGCTACGGGACCGCCGAGGGAGACCCAGTACTTC
TRBJ2-3,-,13,once,TRBV11-3,CASSLESTDTQYF,TGTGCCAGCAGCTTAGAAAGCACAGATACGCAGTATTTT
TRBJ1-1,-,11,-,TRBV29-1,CSVASTTEAFF,TGCAGCGTTGCCAGTACAACTGAAGCTTTCTTT
TRBJ2-5,TRBD1,16,-,TRBV7-7,CASSLAGTGLGETQYF,TGTGCTAGCAGCTTAGCAGGGACAGGGTTAGGGGAGACCCAGTACTTC
TRBJ1-2,TRBD1,17,-,TRBV23-1,CASNTRDRELPRWGYTF,TGCGCCAGCAACACCCGGGACAGGGAACTCCCCCGGTGGGGCTACACCTTC